Listed here are 2 T cell receptor beta chains from one sample, sequenced in a study of identical twins. MiXCR, applied by TCRdb to the 5' RACE reads, yields one record per CDR3 protein. This sample has roughly 280,000 distinct CDR3 sequences; roughly 10% occur once, and the top ten carry roughly 7%. These data also featured in a second study, about yellow fever vaccine responses in identical twins.

Specimen: CD8+ T cells sorted from blood. The receptors come from a woman aged 18-29 years in good health.

V and J are TRBV10-3 and TRBJ2-3; 13 nucleotides match TRBD2. The CDR3 covers 17 residues. The germline CDR1 and CDR2 sequences are ENHRY and SYGVKD. V gave up 3 bases and J gave up 0 bases; unmatched junction bases: 3. CDR3 sequence (DNA): TGTGCCATCAGTGATGCGGGACTAGCGGGGAGCACAGATACGCAGTATTTT. This encodes CAISDAGLAGSTDTQYF.

This clonotype was observed at least ten times. The rearrangement links TRBV7-8 to TRBJ1-6; D is perhaps TRBD1 (6 bases). Trimming left V 5 bases short and J 7 bases short, with 21 bases between. This CDR3 comprises 17 residues. In germline, CDR1 is SGHVS, CDR2 FQNEAQ. The chain's CDR3 is CASSPGTLGGQNSPLHF. As DNA, the CDR3 is TGTGCCAGCAGCCCGGGGACTTTGGGGGGGCAAAATTCACCCCTCCACTTT.